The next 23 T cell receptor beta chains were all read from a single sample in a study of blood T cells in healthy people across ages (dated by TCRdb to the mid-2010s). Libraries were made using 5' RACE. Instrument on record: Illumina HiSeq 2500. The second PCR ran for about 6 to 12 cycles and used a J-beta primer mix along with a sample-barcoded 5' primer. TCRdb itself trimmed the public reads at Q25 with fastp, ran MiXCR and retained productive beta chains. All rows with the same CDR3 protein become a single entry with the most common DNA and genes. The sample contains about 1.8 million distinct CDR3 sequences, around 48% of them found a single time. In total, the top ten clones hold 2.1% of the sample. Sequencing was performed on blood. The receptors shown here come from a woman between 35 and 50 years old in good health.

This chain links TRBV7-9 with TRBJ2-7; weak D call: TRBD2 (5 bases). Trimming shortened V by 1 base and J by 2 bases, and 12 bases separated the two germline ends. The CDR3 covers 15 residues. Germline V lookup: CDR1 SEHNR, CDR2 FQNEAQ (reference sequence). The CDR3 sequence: CASSLGPGNPYEQYF. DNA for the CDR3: TGTGCCAGCAGCTTAGGTCCGGGGAACCCCTACGAGCAGTACTTC. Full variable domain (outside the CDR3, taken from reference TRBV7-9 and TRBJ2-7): DTGVSQNPRHKITKRGQNVTFRCDPISEHNRLYWYRQTLGQGPEFLTYFQNEAQLEKSRLLSDRFSAERPKGSFSTLEIQRTEQGDSAMYLCASSLGPGNPYEQYFGPGTRLTVT.

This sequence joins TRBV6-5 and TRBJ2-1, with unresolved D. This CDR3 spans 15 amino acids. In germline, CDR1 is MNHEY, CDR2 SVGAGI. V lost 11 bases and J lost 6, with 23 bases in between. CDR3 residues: CAVKSPSNLGNEQFF. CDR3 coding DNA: TGTGCCGTCAAGAGCCCTTCCAATCTGGGCAATGAGCAGTTCTTC.

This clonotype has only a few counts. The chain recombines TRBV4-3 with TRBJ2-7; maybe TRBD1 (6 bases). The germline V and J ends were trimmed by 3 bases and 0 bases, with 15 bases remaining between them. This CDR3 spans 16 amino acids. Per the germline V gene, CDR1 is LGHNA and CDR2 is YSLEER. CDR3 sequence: CASSQDAGESSYEQYF. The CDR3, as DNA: TGCGCCAGCAGCCAGGACGCAGGGGAAAGCTCCTACGAGCAGTACTTC.

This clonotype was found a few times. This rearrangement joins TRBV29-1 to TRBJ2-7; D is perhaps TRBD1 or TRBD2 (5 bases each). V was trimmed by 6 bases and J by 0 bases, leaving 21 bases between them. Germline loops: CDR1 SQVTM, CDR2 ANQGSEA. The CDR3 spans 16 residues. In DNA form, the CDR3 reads TGCAGCGTCGATGGCGTTGGGCCAGGGAGCTCCTACGAGCAGTACTTC. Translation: CSVDGVGPGSSYEQYF.

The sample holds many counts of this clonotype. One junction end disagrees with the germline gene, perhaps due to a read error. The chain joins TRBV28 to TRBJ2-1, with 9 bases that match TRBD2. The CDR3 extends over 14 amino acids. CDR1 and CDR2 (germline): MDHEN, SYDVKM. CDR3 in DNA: TGCGCCAGCAGCCTCCTAGCGGGGTACAATGAGCAGTTCTTC. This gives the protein CASSLLAGYNEQFF.

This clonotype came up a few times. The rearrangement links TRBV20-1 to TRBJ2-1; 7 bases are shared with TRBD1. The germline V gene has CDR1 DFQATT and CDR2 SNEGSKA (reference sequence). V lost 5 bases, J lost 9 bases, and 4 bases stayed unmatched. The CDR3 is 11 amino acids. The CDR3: CSAQTGPEQFF. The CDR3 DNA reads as TGCAGTGCTCAGACAGGGCCTGAGCAGTTCTTC.

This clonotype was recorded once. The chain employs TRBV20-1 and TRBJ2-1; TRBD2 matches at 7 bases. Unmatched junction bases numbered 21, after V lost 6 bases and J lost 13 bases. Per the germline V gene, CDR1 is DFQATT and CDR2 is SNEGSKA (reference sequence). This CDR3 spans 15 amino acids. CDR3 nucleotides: TGCAGTGCCAAGACTAGCTCCCAATCCCTCGCGCCCCAGTTCTTC. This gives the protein CSAKTSSQSLAPQFF.

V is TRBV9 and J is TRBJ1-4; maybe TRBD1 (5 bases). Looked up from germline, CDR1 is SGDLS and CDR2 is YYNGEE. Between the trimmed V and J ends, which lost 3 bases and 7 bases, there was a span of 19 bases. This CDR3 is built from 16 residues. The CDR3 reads CASSAIPNRGVEKLFF. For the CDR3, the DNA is TGTGCCAGCAGCGCAATCCCCAATAGGGGAGTTGAAAAACTGTTTTTT.

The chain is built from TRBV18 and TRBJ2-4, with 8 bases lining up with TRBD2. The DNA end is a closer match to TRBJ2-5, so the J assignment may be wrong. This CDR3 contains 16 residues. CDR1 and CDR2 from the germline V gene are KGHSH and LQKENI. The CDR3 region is CASSRLLAEHQETQYF. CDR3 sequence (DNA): TGTGCCAGCTCACGACTACTAGCGGAACACCAAGAGACCCAGTACTTC.

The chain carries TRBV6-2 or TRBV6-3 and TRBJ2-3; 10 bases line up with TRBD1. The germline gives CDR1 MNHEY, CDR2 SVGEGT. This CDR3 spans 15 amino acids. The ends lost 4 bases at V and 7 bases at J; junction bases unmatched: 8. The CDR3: CASSSRDRGQYTQYF. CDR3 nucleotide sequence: TGTGCCAGCAGTTCCCGGGACAGGGGTCAATATACGCAGTATTTT.

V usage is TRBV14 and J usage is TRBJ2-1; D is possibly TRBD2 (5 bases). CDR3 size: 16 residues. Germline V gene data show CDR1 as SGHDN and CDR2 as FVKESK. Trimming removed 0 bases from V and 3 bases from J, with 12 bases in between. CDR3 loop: CASSQERGAYYNEQFF. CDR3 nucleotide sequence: TGTGCCAGCAGCCAAGAACGGGGAGCCTACTACAATGAGCAGTTCTTC.

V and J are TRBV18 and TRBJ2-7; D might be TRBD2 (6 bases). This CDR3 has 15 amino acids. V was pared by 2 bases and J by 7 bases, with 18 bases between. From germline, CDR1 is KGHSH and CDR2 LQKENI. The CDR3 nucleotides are TGTGCCAGCTCACCATCGGGACCTCCGGGGAGGGAGCAGTACTTC. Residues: CASSPSGPPGREQYF.

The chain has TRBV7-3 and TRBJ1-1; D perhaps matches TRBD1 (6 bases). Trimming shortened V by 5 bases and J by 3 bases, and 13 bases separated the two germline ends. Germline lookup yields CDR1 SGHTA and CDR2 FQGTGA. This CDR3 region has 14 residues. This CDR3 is CASSPTRGHTEAFF. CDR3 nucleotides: TGTGCCAGCAGCCCTACCCGGGGGCACACTGAAGCTTTCTTT.

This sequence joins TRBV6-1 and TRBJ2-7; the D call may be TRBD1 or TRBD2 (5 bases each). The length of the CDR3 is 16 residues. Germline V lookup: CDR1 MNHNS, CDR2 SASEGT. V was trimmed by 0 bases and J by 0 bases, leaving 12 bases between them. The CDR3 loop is CASSEALGTASYEQYF. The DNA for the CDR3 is TGTGCCAGCAGTGAAGCGCTCGGGACCGCCTCCTACGAGCAGTACTTC.

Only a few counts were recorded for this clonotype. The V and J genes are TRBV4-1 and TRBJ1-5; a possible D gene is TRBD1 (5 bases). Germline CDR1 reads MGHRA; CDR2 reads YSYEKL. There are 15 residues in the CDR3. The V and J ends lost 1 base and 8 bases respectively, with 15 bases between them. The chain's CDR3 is CASSQGQGGWEPQHF. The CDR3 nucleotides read TGCGCCAGCAGCCAAGGTCAGGGCGGATGGGAGCCCCAGCATTTT.

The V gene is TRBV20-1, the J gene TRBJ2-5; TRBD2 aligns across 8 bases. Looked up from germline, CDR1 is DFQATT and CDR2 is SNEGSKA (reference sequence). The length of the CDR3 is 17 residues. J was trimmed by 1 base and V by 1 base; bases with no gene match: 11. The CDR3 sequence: CSARVRGGTRGQETQYF. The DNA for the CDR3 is TGCAGTGCTAGAGTCCGGGGGGGGACTAGAGGCCAAGAGACCCAGTACTTC.

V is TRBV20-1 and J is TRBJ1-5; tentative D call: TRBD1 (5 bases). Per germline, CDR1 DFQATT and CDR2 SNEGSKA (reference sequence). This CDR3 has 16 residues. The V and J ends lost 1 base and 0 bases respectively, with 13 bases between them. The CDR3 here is CSARAFQGLSNQPQHF. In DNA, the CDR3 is TGCAGTGCTAGAGCCTTTCAGGGCCTTAGCAATCAGCCCCAGCATTTT.

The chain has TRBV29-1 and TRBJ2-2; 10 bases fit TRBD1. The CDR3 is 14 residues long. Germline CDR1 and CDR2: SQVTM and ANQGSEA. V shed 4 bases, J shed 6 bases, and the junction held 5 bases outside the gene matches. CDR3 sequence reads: CSVAGTGVSGELFF. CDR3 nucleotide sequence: TGCAGCGTTGCCGGGACAGGGGTCTCCGGGGAGCTGTTTTTT.

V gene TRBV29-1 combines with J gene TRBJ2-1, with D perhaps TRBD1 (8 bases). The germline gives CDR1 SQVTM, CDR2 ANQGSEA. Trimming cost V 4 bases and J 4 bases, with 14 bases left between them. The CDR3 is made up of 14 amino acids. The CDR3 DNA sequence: TGCAGCGTTGTTACAGGGGGGGGATACAATGAGCAGTTCTTC. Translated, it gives CSVVTGGGYNEQFF.

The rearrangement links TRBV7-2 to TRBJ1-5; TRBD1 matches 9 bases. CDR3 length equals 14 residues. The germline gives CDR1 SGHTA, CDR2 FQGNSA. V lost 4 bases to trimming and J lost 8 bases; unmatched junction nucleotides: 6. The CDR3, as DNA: TGTGCCAGCAGCTCCGACAGGGGGGAGAAGCCCCAGCATTTT. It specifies CASSSDRGEKPQHF.

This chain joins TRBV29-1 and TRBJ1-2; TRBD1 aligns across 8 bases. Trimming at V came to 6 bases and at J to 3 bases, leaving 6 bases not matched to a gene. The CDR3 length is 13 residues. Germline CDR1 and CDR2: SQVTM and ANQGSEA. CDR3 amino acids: CSVPGGADYGYTF. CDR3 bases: TGCAGCGTCCCAGGGGGCGCGGACTATGGCTACACCTTC. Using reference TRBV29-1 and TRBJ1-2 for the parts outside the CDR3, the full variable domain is SAVISQKPSRDICQRGTSLTIQCQVDSQVTMMFWYRQQPGQSLTLIATANQGSEATYESGFVIDKFPISRPNLTFSTLTVSNMSPEDSSIYLCSVPGGADYGYTFGSGTRLTVV.

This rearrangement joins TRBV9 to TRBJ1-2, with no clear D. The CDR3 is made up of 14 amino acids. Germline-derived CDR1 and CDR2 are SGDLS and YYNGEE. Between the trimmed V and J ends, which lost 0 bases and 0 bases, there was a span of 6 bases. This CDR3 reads CASSVALANYGYTF. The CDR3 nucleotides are TGTGCCAGCAGCGTAGCTCTGGCTAACTATGGCTACACCTTC. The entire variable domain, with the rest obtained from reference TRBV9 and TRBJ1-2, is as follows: DSGVTQTPKHLITATGQRVTLRCSPRSGDLSVYWYQQSLDQGLQFLIQYYNGEERAKGNILERFSAQQFPDLHSELNLSSLELGDSALYFCASSVALANYGYTFGSGTRLTVV.

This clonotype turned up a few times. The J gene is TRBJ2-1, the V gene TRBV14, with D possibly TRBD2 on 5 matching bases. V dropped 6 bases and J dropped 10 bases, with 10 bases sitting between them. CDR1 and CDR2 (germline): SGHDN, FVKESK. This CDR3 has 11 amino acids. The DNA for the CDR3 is TGTGCCAGCAGAATGGCGGGCGAGCAGTTCTTC. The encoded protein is CASRMAGEQFF.